This T cell receptor beta chain was found in a study of blood T cell repertoires in COVID-19 (dated by TCRdb to between 2020 and 2021). Turning to the overall study: Samples covering the acute and convalescent phases of COVID-19 were provided by collaborators in the United States, Italy and Spain. The prospective study material was composed of cDNA or gDNA derived from T cells, B-cell-depleted T cells, or PBMCs. Deeply sampled blood TCRbeta repertoires from subjects exposed to, actively infected with, or recovered from COVID-19 were included in the dataset. The repertoires were made available in a free public database intended to serve as a resource for research on the immune response to SARS-CoV-2. The samples were drawn from the first 160 participants of the ongoing ImmuneRACE study and from under 1,500 subjects provided by 6 global collaborators. Nearly every sample came with metadata listing a de-identified subject ID, COVID-19 status, age in years and sex. HLA class I and class II types, where available, came from metadata supplied by the sample provider rather than from assay-based typing.

Of note for this clone: Its antigen is not yet known. Per-base qualities were not stored, and no clone one base away is much larger.

TCRbeta CDR3 regions were amplified from genomic DNA using the immunoSEQ Assay, a bias-controlled multiplex PCR. The source study handled its data this way. The number of nucleated cells in each sample was estimated by amplification of reference gene primers within the assay. To quantify the absolute abundance of each unique TCRbeta CDR3 rearrangement, sequence reads were collapsed and filtered. Productive Simpson clonality was computed per sample as the square root of Simpson's diversity index over productive rearrangements. TCRdb took over this immuneACCESS table, retaining in-frame rearrangements with V and J assigned. Such tables are incomplete; in checked studies, under half of the missing clones stem from an unresolved V gene, and the remainder is unexplained. V, J and clone size derive from that table, while D and trimming were established from the DNA sequence. This sample holds more than 85,000 clones; around 80% were observed only once. Approximately 15% of the sample rests with the top ten.

Each collaborating institution followed its own protocols to collect whole blood in K2EDTA tubes. Collaborator samples were shipped for TCRbeta analysis as frozen whole blood, isolated PBMCs, or DNA extracted from either sample type. Overall study outcomes, separate from this receptor: The amount of clinical and demographic metadata varied by source and participant and was provided uncurated.

This TCR was sampled from a woman aged 80 or older with acute or convalescent COVID-19. Sequencing was performed on peripheral blood.

The CDR3 region has the sequence CATSPASDRGYEQFF. At the DNA level, the sequence is TGTGCCACCAGTCCCGCGTCCGACAGGGGATATGAGCAGTTCTTC. The rearranged chain carries TRBV24-1 and TRBJ2-1, with 8 bases in between that match TRBD1. The CDR3, from cysteine to phenylalanine, totals 15 residues. The sequence is cut down to CDR3 DNA, 45 bases in frame from base 1. Compared with germline, V lacks 6 bases and J lacks 8 bases; bases without a gene match: 11. For CDR1 and CDR2, the germline V gene lists KGHDR and SFDVKD.